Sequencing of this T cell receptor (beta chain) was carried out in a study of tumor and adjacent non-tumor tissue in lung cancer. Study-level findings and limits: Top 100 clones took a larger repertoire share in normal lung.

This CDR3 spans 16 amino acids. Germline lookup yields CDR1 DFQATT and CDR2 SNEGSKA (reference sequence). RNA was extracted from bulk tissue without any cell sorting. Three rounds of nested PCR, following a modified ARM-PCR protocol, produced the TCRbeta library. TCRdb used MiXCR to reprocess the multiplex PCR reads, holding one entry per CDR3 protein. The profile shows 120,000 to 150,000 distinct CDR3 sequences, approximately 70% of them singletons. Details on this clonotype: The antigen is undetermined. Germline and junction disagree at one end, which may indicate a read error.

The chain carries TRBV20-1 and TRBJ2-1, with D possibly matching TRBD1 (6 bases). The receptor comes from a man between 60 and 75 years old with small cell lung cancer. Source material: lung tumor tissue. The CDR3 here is CSASGISGGSYNEEFF. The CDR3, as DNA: TGCAGTGCATCCGGGATTAGTGGGGGCTCCTACAATGAGGAGTTCTTC.